The next 30 T cell receptor beta chains were all read from a single sample in a study of blood T cell repertoires in COVID-19. The method was immunoSEQ multiplex PCR; TCRdb's version includes in-frame clones alone and lacks a portion of them. The sample includes a few hundred thousand clones, around nine tenths seen only once; the top ten take roughly 0.76%. Sequenced: peripheral blood. These receptors were taken from a man aged 18 to 29 with COVID-19, enrolled during active disease.

The J gene is TRBJ1-2, the V gene TRBV2, with 10 bases identical to TRBD1. The CDR3 spans 13 residues. Trimming took 8 bases from V and 3 from J; bases not matched to a gene: 3. Germline V gives CDR1 SNHLY, CDR2 FYNNEI. CDR3 DNA: TGTGCCAGCTCGGACAGGGGGTACTATGGCTACACCTTC. It yields the protein CASSDRGYYGYTF.

The V call is TRBV29-1, the J call TRBJ2-1, with D maybe TRBD1 (6 bases). V was cut by 0 bases and J by 4 bases, with 16 bases left in between. The CDR3 is 16 residues long. The germline V gene has CDR1 SQVTM and CDR2 ANQGSEA. The CDR3 region is CSVEDHRDIWYNEQFF. CDR3 sequence (DNA): TGCAGCGTTGAAGATCATAGGGACATCTGGTACAATGAGCAGTTCTTC.

The chain couples TRBV12-1 to TRBJ2-7; the listed D gene, TRBD2, was not tested against the DNA. TRBV12-1 is tagged as a pseudogene. This CDR3 spans 14 amino acids. The CDR3, as DNA: TGTGCCAGACCTGAGCGGGAGTCGTCCTACGAGCAGTACTTC. Encoded protein: CARPERESSYEQYF.

The chain carries TRBV4-1 and TRBJ2-7; TRBD1 aligns across 7 bases. Germline loops: CDR1 MGHRA, CDR2 YSYEKL. Unmatched junction bases numbered 6, after V lost 2 bases and J lost 5 bases. The CDR3 length is 14 residues. The CDR3 coding sequence is TGCGCCAGCAGCCAACGACAGGGCGTCGACGAGCAGTACTTC. This sequence encodes CASSQRQGVDEQYF.

The chain uses TRBV11-3 and TRBJ2-2, with D perhaps TRBD2 (6 bases). Trimming stripped 4 bases from V and 6 bases from J, with 9 bases between. Germline CDR1 and CDR2: SGHNT and YENEEA. The CDR3 has 13 residues. The CDR3 sequence is CASSSLAPGELFF. The CDR3 bases are TGTGCCAGCAGCTCACTAGCTCCCGGGGAGCTGTTTTTT.

This clone has a single count. The chain combines TRBV2 with TRBJ2-1; D unclear. V was cut by 4 bases and J by 12 bases, with 10 bases left in between. The CDR3 extends over 11 amino acids. Germline V gives CDR1 SNHLY, CDR2 FYNNEI. The CDR3 bases are TGTGCCAGCAGTGCCCAGTGGGCGCAGTTCTTC. It yields the protein CASSAQWAQFF.

The chain has TRBV6-2 or TRBV6-3 and TRBJ2-7; D might be TRBD1 (7 bases). V was pared by 4 bases and J by 5 bases, with 15 bases between. Germline V gene sequence: CDR1 MNHEY, CDR2 SVGEGT. The CDR3 sequence is 14 residues long. The CDR3 protein is CASSFDRDFHEQYF. The CDR3, as DNA: TGTGCCAGCAGTTTCGACAGGGACTTCCACGAGCAGTACTTC.

This chain uses TRBV21-1 with TRBJ1-2; the table's D call, TRBD1, has no DNA check behind it. TRBV21-1 is reported as a pseudogene. CDR3 size: 18 residues. As DNA, the CDR3 is TGTGCCAGCAGCATATGCGCAGTACAGGGCTACTATAACTATGGCTACACCTTC. Translating gives CASSICAVQGYYNYGYTF.

V usage is TRBV9 and J usage is TRBJ2-2, with D tentatively TRBD2 (5 bases). Trimming removed 0 bases at V and 0 bases at J, with 6 bases between. Germline V gene data show CDR1 as SGDLS and CDR2 as YYNGEE. The CDR3 extends over 15 amino acids. CDR3 in amino acids: CASSVAGANTGELFF. CDR3 in DNA: TGTGCCAGCAGCGTAGCCGGGGCGAACACCGGGGAGCTGTTTTTT.

This clone was counted only a few times. V gene TRBV19 combines with J gene TRBJ1-5, with a weak D call TRBD1 (5 bases). This CDR3 is built from 14 residues. Looked up from germline, CDR1 is LNHDA and CDR2 is SQIVND (reference sequence). Trimming pared 8 bases from V and 6 bases from J, leaving 17 bases between. In DNA form, the CDR3 reads TGTGCCAGTCGCGCAGGGATTGTTGGTCAGCCCCAGCATTTT. Translated, it gives CASRAGIVGQPQHF.

The rearrangement joins TRBV6-1 to TRBJ2-3; weak D call: TRBD2 (6 bases). Germline CDR1 is MNHNS and CDR2 is SASEGT. The CDR3 is 13 amino acids. V lost 0 bases and J 5 bases, leaving 6 bases between the germline ends. The CDR3 region has the DNA TGTGCCAGCAGTGAAGCGCGGGGAGATACGCAGTATTTT. It is translated as CASSEARGDTQYF.

The V call is TRBV25-1, the J call TRBJ2-2; TRBD1 matches at 7 bases. Trimming removed 11 bases from V and 6 bases from J; junction bases left unmatched: 3. This CDR3 is 11 amino acids long. Germline values: CDR1 MGHDK, CDR2 SYGVNS. CDR3 loop: CAAGGSGELFF. DNA of the CDR3: TGTGCCGCAGGGGGATCCGGGGAGCTGTTTTTT.

V and J are TRBV7-9 and TRBJ2-5; tentatively, D is TRBD1 (6 bases). Germline V gene lookup returns CDR1 SEHNR and CDR2 FQNEAQ (reference sequence). The CDR3 is 14 amino acids. Trimming took off 7 bases at V and 1 base at J, with 13 bases between the two ends. Here the CDR3 reads CASNPRGSQETQYF. CDR3 sequence (DNA): TGTGCCAGCAACCCAAGGGGGTCCCAAGAGACCCAGTACTTC.

This clone has a single count. V usage is TRBV4-2 and J usage is TRBJ2-1; 13 nucleotides match TRBD2. This CDR3 has 15 amino acids. The junction had 0 bases not matched to a gene; V was cut back by 0 bases and J by 7 bases. Germline CDR1 reads LGHNA; CDR2 reads YNFKEQ. In nucleotides, the CDR3 is TGTGCCAGCAGCCAAGAGGGACTAGCGGGGAATGAGCAGTTCTTC. Protein sequence: CASSQEGLAGNEQFF.

Turning to this clone: At one end, the junction sequence differs from germline, possibly due to a read error. The chain uses TRBV19 and TRBJ1-1; TRBD1 matches 9 bases. There are 15 residues in the CDR3. The germline CDR1 and CDR2 sequences are LNHDA and SQIVND (reference sequence). CDR3 in amino acids: CASSSSGTGNSEAFF. Here the CDR3 DNA reads TGTGCCAGTAGTTCATCAGGGACAGGGAACTCTGAAGCTTTCTTT. Looking up the rest from reference TRBV19 and TRBJ1-1 gives the full variable domain: DGGITQSPKYLFRKEGQNVTLSCEQNLNHDAMYWYRQDPGQGLRLIYYSQIVNDFQKGDIAEGYSVSREKKESFPLTVTSAQKNPTAFYLCASSSSGTGNSEAFFGQGTRLTVV.

This clone has only one observation. The chain employs TRBV5-4 and TRBJ1-6; tentative D call: TRBD1 (5 bases). V shed 4 bases and J shed 10 bases, with 9 bases lying between them. CDR3 length equals 12 residues. Germline V CDR1 and CDR2: SGHNT, YYREEE (reference sequence). The CDR3 is CASSIGQSPLHF. DNA of the CDR3: TGTGCCAGCAGCATCGGACAATCACCCCTCCACTTT.

The gene calls are TRBV29-1 and TRBJ2-7; 8 nucleotides line up with TRBD1. The CDR3 loop spans 15 amino acids. With V trimmed by 5 bases and J by 2 bases, 11 bases remained unmatched. Germline V gives CDR1 SQVTM, CDR2 ANQGSEA. As DNA, the CDR3 is TGCAGCGTTTTAAGTCAGGGGGCCATGACCTACGAGCAGTACTTC. Translating gives CSVLSQGAMTYEQYF.

The chain is built from TRBV4-1 and TRBJ2-3; D uncertain. The CDR3 has 18 residues. Between the trimmed V and J ends, which lost 1 base and 1 base, there was a span of 18 bases. The germline gives CDR1 MGHRA, CDR2 YSYEKL. In DNA, the CDR3 is TGCGCCAGCAGCCAAGGTTTAGGTCTAATTGGAGGCACAGATACGCAGTATTTT. This translates into CASSQGLGLIGGTDTQYF.

The chain has TRBV30 and TRBJ2-1, with TRBD2 identical over 12 bases. The CDR3 totals 15 residues. V lost 3 bases, J lost 3 bases, and 3 bases stayed unmatched. Looked up from germline, CDR1 is GTSNPN and CDR2 is SVGIG (reference sequence). In DNA, the CDR3 is TGTGCCTGGAGCCCGACTAGCGGGAGCTACAATGAGCAGTTCTTC. Its translation is CAWSPTSGSYNEQFF.

The chain combines TRBV15 with TRBJ1-1, with D maybe TRBD1 (5 bases). V shed 8 bases and J shed 5 bases, with 15 bases lying between them. Germline V gene data show CDR1 as LNHNV and CDR2 as YYDKDF (reference sequence). This CDR3 has 13 amino acids. As DNA, the CDR3 is TGTGCCACCGGGACGGGGGGTTGGACTGAAGCTTTCTTT. This codes for CATGTGGWTEAFF.

V is TRBV19 and J is TRBJ1-1; no firm D call. V gave up 7 bases and J gave up 1 base, with 16 bases separating them. Germline CDR1 is LNHDA and CDR2 is SQIVND (reference sequence). This CDR3 is built from 15 residues. The CDR3 coding sequence is TGTGCCAGTAAAAGTCTGGGAGCGGCGAACACTGAAGCTTTCTTT. Translation: CASKSLGAANTEAFF.

The chain is built from TRBV30 and TRBJ1-3; D unclear. The CDR3 has 13 amino acids. The V gene lost 3 bases and the J gene lost 4 bases, with 10 bases spanning the gap. Germline-derived CDR1 and CDR2 are GTSNPN and SVGIG (reference sequence). The CDR3 region is CAWSGSIGNTIYF. The CDR3 nucleotides are TGTGCCTGGAGCGGTAGTATCGGAAACACCATATATTTT.

The V call is TRBV5-1, the J call TRBJ2-3, with D unresolved. Germline values: CDR1 SGHRS, CDR2 YFSETQ. This CDR3 spans 14 amino acids. Trimming left V 5 bases short and J 2 bases short, with 12 bases between. The CDR3 coding sequence is TGCGCCAGCAGGAGAGGCGAGAACACAGATACGCAGTATTTT. It yields the protein CASRRGENTDTQYF. Combining the CDR3 with reference TRBV5-1 and TRBJ2-3 gives the whole variable domain KAGVTQTPRYLIKTRGQQVTLSCSPISGHRSVSWYQQTPGQGLQFLFEYFSETQRNKGNFPGRFSGRQFSNSRSEMNVSTLELGDSALYLCASRRGENTDTQYFGPGTRLTVL.

The genes are TRBV11-3 and TRBJ2-5; D gene uncertain. V shed 3 bases and J shed 7 bases, with 18 bases lying between them. CDR1 SGHNT and CDR2 YENEEA come from the germline V gene. The CDR3 covers 15 residues. CDR3 in amino acids: CASSFLTEPRGTQYF. CDR3 bases: TGTGCCAGCAGCTTCCTGACGGAACCTCGAGGGACCCAGTACTTC.

The chain uses TRBV18 and TRBJ1-5; perhaps TRBD1 as D (5 bases). Trimming removed 1 base at V and 0 bases at J, with 7 bases between. The length of the CDR3 is 15 residues. The germline V gene encodes CDR1 KGHSH and CDR2 LQKENI. The CDR3 DNA reads TGTGCCAGCTCACCACGACAGAATAGCAATCAGCCCCAGCATTTT. Encoded protein: CASSPRQNSNQPQHF.

The chain uses TRBV5-1 and TRBJ2-5; 7 positions agree with TRBD1. J gave up 5 bases and V 0 bases, and 4 bases lay outside the gene matches. In germline, CDR1 is SGHRS, CDR2 YFSETQ. The CDR3 is made up of 14 amino acids. The CDR3 sequence: CASSLDTGVETQYF. As DNA, the CDR3 is TGCGCCAGCAGCTTGGATACAGGGGTGGAGACCCAGTACTTC.

The rearrangement links TRBV9 to TRBJ1-5, with D perhaps TRBD1 (5 bases). The CDR3 totals 15 residues. V was trimmed by 0 bases and J by 7 bases, leaving 14 bases between them. Germline lookup yields CDR1 SGDLS and CDR2 YYNGEE. The CDR3 loop reads CASSVDPGGAQPQHF. DNA of the CDR3: TGTGCCAGCAGCGTAGACCCGGGTGGGGCGCAGCCCCAGCATTTT.

The chain links TRBV27 to TRBJ2-1; 8 nucleotides line up with TRBD2. The V gene's germline CDR1 is MNHEY and CDR2 SMNVEV (reference sequence). The CDR3 length is 15 residues. Losses at the gene ends were 5 bases for V and 2 bases for J; bases not matched to a gene: 5. The CDR3: CASSAAGAAYNEQFF. DNA for the CDR3: TGTGCCAGCAGTGCAGCGGGAGCCGCCTACAATGAGCAGTTCTTC.

The rearrangement joins TRBV27 to TRBJ2-7, with 7 bases lining up with TRBD1. This CDR3 region has 13 residues. Germline CDR1 is MNHEY and CDR2 is SMNVEV (reference sequence). V was pared by 3 bases and J by 2 bases, with 1 base of the junction left unmatched. The CDR3 spells CASSFDRAYEQYF. The CDR3 bases are TGTGCCAGCAGTTTTGACAGGGCCTACGAGCAGTACTTC.

The chain recombines TRBV7-6 with TRBJ1-1, with D unresolved. CDR3 length equals 13 residues. The V end lost 0 bases, the J end lost 1 base, and 3 bases lay between the germline ends. Looked up from germline, CDR1 is SGHVS and CDR2 is FNYEAQ. This CDR3 reads CASSLAKNTEAFF. The CDR3 bases are TGTGCCAGCAGCTTAGCCAAGAACACTGAAGCTTTCTTT.